This T cell receptor (beta chain) was captured by sequencing in a study of blood T cells in healthy people across ages. Study information: Template switching picked up about one barcoded beta molecule for each two T cells. Findings and limits, study-wide: Roughly linear declines in TCR beta diversity per million T cells occurred with age.

Every sample gave at least 6 micrograms of total RNA when it was extracted. CDR3 length: 15 residues. Germline V gene lookup returns CDR1 MNHEY and CDR2 SVGAGI. Between the trimmed V and J ends, which lost 0 bases and 4 bases, there was a span of 10 bases. For the second PCR, which ran for about 7 to 11 cycles, a sample-barcoded 5' primer and a J-beta primer mix were used. One entry per CDR3 protein, called by TCRdb with MiXCR from the 5' RACE reads. The data show 540,000 or so distinct CDR3 sequences, around 50% seen once. Comment on this clonotype: Its antigen is undetermined.

Sample: blood. The chain carries TRBV6-5 and TRBJ1-3, with unresolved D. This TCR was recovered from a man of 80 years or more in good health. CDR3 sequence (DNA): TGTGCCAGCAGTTACTCCCAGGTAGCGGGAAACACCATATATTTT. Its translation is CASSYSQVAGNTIYF.